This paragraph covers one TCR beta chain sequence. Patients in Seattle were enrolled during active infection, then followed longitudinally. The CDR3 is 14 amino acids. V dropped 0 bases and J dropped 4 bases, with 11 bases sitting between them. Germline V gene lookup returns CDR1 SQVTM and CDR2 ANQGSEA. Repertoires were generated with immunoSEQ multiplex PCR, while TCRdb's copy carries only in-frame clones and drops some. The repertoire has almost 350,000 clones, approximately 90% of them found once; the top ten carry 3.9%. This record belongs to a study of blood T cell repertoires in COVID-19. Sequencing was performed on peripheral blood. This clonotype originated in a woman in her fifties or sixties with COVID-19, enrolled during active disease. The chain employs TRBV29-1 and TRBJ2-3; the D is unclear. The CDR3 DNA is TGCAGCGTTGAAGACGGAGAAGCCCCAGATACGCAGTATTTT. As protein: CSVEDGEAPDTQYF.